The present T cell receptor beta chain was sequenced within a study of OX40 agonist ivuxolimab in advanced cancers. About the research overall: At 0.01 to 10 mg/kg, ivuxolimab was administered intravenously to patients every 2 weeks. Age averaged around 58 years (range about 20 to 79), and 70% to 85% were male. A partial response was reached by three patients: one with hepatocellular carcinoma and two with cutaneous melanoma. The study, taken as a whole, reports: Clonal expansion was seen in CD4+ and CD8+ blood T cells by week 6 at 0.1 to 3.0 mg/kg.

Only a few counts were recorded for this clone. What it recognizes is unknown. The germline V and J ends were trimmed by 0 bases and 0 bases, with 20 bases remaining between them. Germline V gene sequence: CDR1 LNHNV, CDR2 YYDKDF (reference sequence). The CDR3 covers 19 residues. Libraries were prepared by immunoSEQ multiplex PCR; TCRdb keeps only in-frame clonotypes and omits some of them. The data show about 58,000 clones, around 86% seen once. This sample comprised CD4+ or CD8+ T cells sorted from blood, obtained in a trial of the OX40 agonist ivuxolimab. The chain joins TRBV15 to TRBJ1-1, with D tentatively TRBD1 (5 bases). The source of this sequence is an adult with an advanced solid tumor such as melanoma, head and neck, liver or kidney cancer. The CDR3 DNA follows: TGTGCCACCAGCAGAGATCTCGTGGGACTCCGCGGTCTGAACACTGAAGCTTTCTTT. The encoded protein is CATSRDLVGLRGLNTEAFF.